This T cell receptor beta chain was recovered during a study of T cell changes during pregnancy in multiple sclerosis. TCRdb's copy holds only in-frame clones and misses some; the assay was immunoSEQ multiplex PCR. The sample carries approximately 100,000 clones, more than 85% recorded once. V lost 4 bases, J lost 6 bases, and 13 bases stayed unmatched. Germline loops: CDR1 SNHLY, CDR2 FYNNEI. CDR3 length equals 19 residues. This TCR derives from a female donor with multiple sclerosis, enrolled in a pregnancy study. The chain carries TRBV2 and TRBJ2-3, with TRBD2 matching 16 bases. The source was peripheral blood, collected in the second trimester of pregnancy. CDR3 in amino acids: CASSAPGLAGGHYWDTQYF. CDR3 DNA: TGTGCCAGCAGTGCACCGGGACTAGCGGGAGGGCATTACTGGGATACGCAGTATTTT. Full variable domain (outside the CDR3, taken from reference TRBV2 and TRBJ2-3): EPEVTQTPSHQVTQMGQEVILRCVPISNHLYFYWYRQILGQKVEFLVSFYNNEISEKSEIFDDQFSVERPDGSNFTLKIRSTKLEDSAMYFCASSAPGLAGGHYWDTQYFGPGTRLTVL.